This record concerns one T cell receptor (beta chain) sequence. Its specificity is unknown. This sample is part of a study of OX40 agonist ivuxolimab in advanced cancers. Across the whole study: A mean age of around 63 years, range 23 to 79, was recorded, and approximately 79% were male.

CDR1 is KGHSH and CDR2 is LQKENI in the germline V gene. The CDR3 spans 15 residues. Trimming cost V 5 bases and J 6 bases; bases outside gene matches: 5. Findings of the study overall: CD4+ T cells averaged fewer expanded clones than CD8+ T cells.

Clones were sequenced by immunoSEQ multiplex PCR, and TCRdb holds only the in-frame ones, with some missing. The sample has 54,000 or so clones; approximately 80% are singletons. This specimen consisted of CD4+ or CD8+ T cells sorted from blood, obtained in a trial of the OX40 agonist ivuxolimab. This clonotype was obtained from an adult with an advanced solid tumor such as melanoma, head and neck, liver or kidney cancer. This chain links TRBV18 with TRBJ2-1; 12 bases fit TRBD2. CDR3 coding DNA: TGTGCCAGCTCATCACTAGCGGGGGGCCGCAATGAGCAGTTCTTC. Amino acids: CASSSLAGGRNEQFF.